The 8 T cell receptor beta chains below all came from one sample that was sequenced in a study of blood T cell repertoires in COVID-19. Clones were sequenced by immunoSEQ multiplex PCR, and TCRdb holds only the in-frame ones, with some missing. The table shows some 130,000 clones, with around 86% occurring only once. The sequenced sample was peripheral blood. Receptor source: a woman in her 70s with COVID-19, enrolled during active disease.

This clone was picked up one time. The chain uses TRBV6-1 and TRBJ2-2; 10 nucleotides match TRBD2. This CDR3 region has 16 residues. Germline CDR1 MNHNS, CDR2 SASEGT. V was pared by 1 base and J by 7 bases, with 6 bases of the junction left unmatched. The CDR3 is CASSEGSGGAVGELFF. CDR3 in DNA: TGTGCCAGCAGTGAAGGGAGCGGGGGGGCTGTCGGGGAGCTGTTTTTT.

The chain recombines TRBV2 with TRBJ1-1; 7 bases align to TRBD1. Trimming took 6 bases from V and 1 from J; bases not matched to a gene: 2. The germline CDR1 and CDR2 sequences are SNHLY and FYNNEI. This CDR3 region has 13 residues. The CDR3 spells CASSGDRNTEAFF. The CDR3 DNA reads TGTGCCAGCAGCGGGGACAGGAACACTGAAGCTTTCTTT.

The V call is TRBV11-1, the J call TRBJ2-5; D is possibly TRBD1 (6 bases). CDR1 and CDR2 (germline): SGHAT, FQDESV (reference sequence). There are 14 residues in the CDR3. Trimming removed 5 bases from V and 4 bases from J, with 14 bases in between. Written as DNA, the CDR3 is TGTGCCAGCAGCGACAGGAATGTGGGAGAGACCCAGTACTTC. Translated, it gives CASSDRNVGETQYF.

The table lists this clone with a count of one. The rearrangement links TRBV5-1 to TRBJ2-1; 9 bases match TRBD2. The V segment lost 0 bases and the J segment 5 bases; nucleotides outside the gene matches: 6. CDR3 length: 16 amino acids. Germline V gene lookup returns CDR1 SGHRS and CDR2 YFSETQ. CDR3 bases: TGCGCCAGCAGCTTGGGTATAGCGGGGGCAAACAATGAGCAGTTCTTC. Translating gives CASSLGIAGANNEQFF.

This chain joins TRBV5-4 and TRBJ2-2, with 8 positions matching TRBD2. Germline V gene lookup returns CDR1 SGHNT and CDR2 YYREEE (reference sequence). CDR3 length: 14 amino acids. The trim removed 4 bases at V and 6 bases at J, leaving 5 bases unmatched. The CDR3 loop reads CASSTGGRAGELFF. In DNA form, the CDR3 reads TGTGCCAGCAGCACGGGGGGGCGCGCCGGGGAGCTGTTTTTT.

The J gene is TRBJ1-6, the V gene TRBV3-1 (or the pseudogene TRBV3-2), with D perhaps matching TRBD1 (6 bases). Germline V gene lookup returns CDR1 LGHDT and CDR2 YNNKEL (reference sequence). The CDR3 totals 15 residues. The V end was cut by 4 bases, the J end by 7 bases, with 14 bases between. The CDR3 nucleotides read TGTGCCAGCAGCCTACAGGGCTATGGAAATTCACCCCTCCACTTT. This codes for CASSLQGYGNSPLHF.

The chain employs TRBV2 and TRBJ1-6, with 9 nucleotides matching TRBD1. Germline lookup yields CDR1 SNHLY and CDR2 FYNNEI. The trim removed 8 bases at V and 12 bases at J, leaving 8 bases unmatched. The CDR3 runs to 13 residues. The CDR3 nucleotides read TGTGCCAGCCAGCGGGGACAGGGTGTACCCCTCCACTTT. Its translation: CASQRGQGVPLHF.

J is TRBJ2-4 and V is TRBV6-1, with D maybe TRBD1 (5 bases). The germline CDR1 and CDR2 sequences are MNHNS and SASEGT. Trimming pared 4 bases from V and 8 bases from J, leaving 21 bases between. The CDR3 spans 16 residues. The CDR3 coding sequence is TGTGCCAGCAGTGCTTCCCCTAGGTACCAAGGGGACATTCAGTACTTC. Translated, it gives CASSASPRYQGDIQYF.